The 24 T cell receptor beta chains in this list originate from one sample, sequenced in a study of OX40 agonist ivuxolimab in advanced cancers. This table comes from immunoSEQ multiplex PCR, and its TCRdb copy is limited to in-frame clones, with some not included. This sample has around 68,000 clones; 80% to 90% occur once, and the top ten carry approximately 1.2%. This specimen consisted of CD4+ or CD8+ T cells sorted from blood, obtained in a trial of the OX40 agonist ivuxolimab. These TCRs come from an adult with an advanced solid tumor such as melanoma, head and neck, liver or kidney cancer.

The CDR3 nucleotides read TGCGCCAGCAGCTTGAGTGGGGGCTCTGACTATGGCTACACCTTC. It encodes CASSLSGGSDYGYTF. The J gene is TRBJ1-2, the V gene TRBV5-1; a possible D gene is TRBD1 (6 bases). V shed 1 base and J shed 3 bases, with 13 bases lying between them. CDR3 length equals 15 residues. CDR1 is SGHRS, CDR2 YFSETQ, per germline.

This clone was seen only once. The V and J genes are TRBV11-2 and TRBJ2-1, with D possibly being TRBD2 (5 bases). The CDR3 is 14 residues long. The germline gives CDR1 SGHAT, CDR2 FQNNGV. Trimming stripped 6 bases from V and 5 bases from J, with 14 bases between. Written as DNA, the CDR3 is TGTGCCAGCAGTCGAGGGAGAGACAACAATGAGCAGTTCTTC. Translating it yields CASSRGRDNNEQFF.

This chain connects TRBV7-2 to TRBJ2-1, with 8 bases aligning to TRBD2. CDR1 is SGHTA and CDR2 is FQGNSA in the germline V gene. This CDR3 comprises 16 residues. Unmatched junction bases numbered 12, after V lost 5 bases and J lost 6 bases. The CDR3 protein is CASSQRPGLVVNEQFF. The CDR3, as DNA: TGTGCCAGCAGCCAGCGACCGGGACTAGTCGTCAATGAGCAGTTCTTC.

The rearrangement joins TRBV19 to TRBJ2-3; D call uncertain. The germline V gene encodes CDR1 LNHDA and CDR2 SQIVND (reference sequence). V lost 8 bases to trimming and J lost 2 bases, with 8 bases between them. This CDR3 spans 12 amino acids. The CDR3 region is CASGWNTDTQYF. The CDR3 DNA is TGTGCCAGTGGCTGGAACACAGATACGCAGTATTTT.

The chain couples TRBV27 to TRBJ2-3; D not resolved. CDR3 length: 11 residues. Germline-derived CDR1 and CDR2 are MNHEY and SMNVEV (reference sequence). Between the trimmed V and J ends, which lost 7 bases and 6 bases, there was a span of 8 bases. The CDR3 nucleotides are TGTGCCAGCACAAGAGCGGATACGCAGTATTTT. It translates to CASTRADTQYF.

The chain combines TRBV6-5 with TRBJ2-5, with 10 positions matching TRBD2. Trimming cost V 2 bases and J 4 bases; bases outside gene matches: 4. The CDR3 consists of 15 residues. Germline CDR1 is MNHEY and CDR2 is SVGAGI. CDR3: CASSYPAGGGETQYF. CDR3 nucleotides: TGTGCCAGCAGTTACCCAGCGGGAGGGGGAGAGACCCAGTACTTC.

The chain combines TRBV15 with TRBJ2-2; unclear D gene. The CDR3 sequence is 13 residues long. V lost 1 base and J 5 bases, leaving 5 bases between the germline ends. Germline assignment: CDR1 LNHNV and CDR2 YYDKDF (reference sequence). The CDR3 DNA is TGTGCCACCAGCAGAGCGGAGACCGGGGAGCTGTTTTTT. It specifies CATSRAETGELFF. Full variable domain (rest looked up from reference TRBV15 and TRBJ2-2): DAMVIQNPRYQVTQFGKPVTLSCSQTLNHNVMYWYQQKSSQAPKLLFHYYDKDFNNEADTPDNFQSRRPNTSFCFLDIRSPGLGDTAMYLCATSRAETGELFFGEGSRLTVL.

This chain joins TRBV5-8 and TRBJ2-2, with D unclear. In germline, CDR1 is SGHTS, CDR2 YDEGEE. The CDR3 loop spans 15 amino acids. V was clipped by 2 bases and J by 3 bases, with 11 bases between them. The CDR3: CASSFLGRDTGELFF. Written as DNA, the CDR3 is TGTGCCAGCAGCTTTTTGGGTCGCGACACCGGGGAGCTGTTTTTT.

The V call is TRBV29-1, the J call TRBJ2-5; 7 positions match TRBD1. J gave up 2 bases and V 8 bases, and 11 bases lay outside the gene matches. Germline V gene data show CDR1 as SQVTM and CDR2 as ANQGSEA. This CDR3 is built from 14 residues. This chain's CDR3 is CSTKQGLGQETQYF. The CDR3 bases are TGCAGCACTAAACAGGGGTTGGGTCAAGAGACCCAGTACTTC.

CDR3 residues: CASGDRSRYGYTF. CDR3 sequence (DNA): TGTGCCAGCGGGGACAGGTCTAGGTATGGCTACACCTTC. The J gene is TRBJ1-2, the V gene TRBV28, with TRBD1 identical over 8 bases. Germline lookup yields CDR1 MDHEN and CDR2 SYDVKM. The CDR3 consists of 13 residues. The ends lost 8 bases at V and 5 bases at J; junction bases unmatched: 7.

The V and J genes are TRBV13 and TRBJ1-1, with D unresolved. Between the trimmed V and J ends, which lost 5 bases and 3 bases, there was a span of 13 bases. Germline CDR1 and CDR2: PRHDT and FYEKMQ (reference sequence). CDR3 length: 14 amino acids. CDR3: CASSPQWRDTEAFF. The CDR3 nucleotides read TGTGCCAGCAGCCCCCAGTGGAGGGACACTGAAGCTTTCTTT.

This chain connects TRBV6-5 to TRBJ2-3; 8 bases line up with TRBD2. There are 15 residues in the CDR3. CDR1 is MNHEY, CDR2 SVGAGI, per germline. The ends lost 5 bases at V and 0 bases at J; junction bases unmatched: 4. This CDR3 is CASSRTSGSTDTQYF. The CDR3 DNA reads as TGTGCCAGCAGTCGTACTAGCGGAAGCACAGATACGCAGTATTTT.

J is TRBJ1-2 and V is TRBV2; D gene unclear. The germline gives CDR1 SNHLY, CDR2 FYNNEI. This CDR3 is built from 14 residues. V was shortened by 0 bases and J by 6 bases, with 11 bases between the two germline ends. In DNA form, the CDR3 reads TGTGCCAGCAGTGAAGCCTCGGGAATTCATGGCTACACCTTC. Its translation is CASSEASGIHGYTF.

This clone was seen a single time. This chain uses TRBV6-4 with TRBJ2-3; 7 positions agree with TRBD1. Germline V gene lookup returns CDR1 MRHNA and CDR2 SNTAGT. With 2 bases clipped from V and 2 bases from J, the junction kept 4 bases outside the gene matches. The CDR3 is 15 residues long. CDR3 coding DNA: TGTGCCAGCAGTGACAGGGGACAGCCCACAGATACGCAGTATTTT. It is translated as CASSDRGQPTDTQYF.

CDR3 loop: CASSYSRTGGKFEQYF. The CDR3 DNA is TGTGCCAGCAGTTACTCCCGGACAGGGGGCAAATTCGAGCAGTACTTC. The J gene is TRBJ2-7, the V gene TRBV6-5; 11 bases are shared with TRBD1. The germline CDR1 and CDR2 sequences are MNHEY and SVGAGI. CDR3 size: 16 residues. J gave up 6 bases and V 0 bases, and 7 bases lay outside the gene matches.

V and J are TRBV15 and TRBJ2-5, with TRBD2 as a possible D gene (5 bases). The V end was cut by 3 bases, the J end by 9 bases, with 11 bases between. Per the germline V gene, CDR1 is LNHNV and CDR2 is YYDKDF (reference sequence). This CDR3 is built from 12 residues. In nucleotides, the CDR3 is TGTGCCACCAGCAGGCACCCGGGGTCCCAGTACTTC. Protein sequence: CATSRHPGSQYF.

The chain carries TRBV5-5 and TRBJ2-3, with TRBD1 as a possible D gene (6 bases). V lost 3 bases and J 11 bases, leaving 16 bases between the germline ends. This CDR3 has 13 residues. Germline CDR1 and CDR2: SGHKS and YYEKEE (reference sequence). This CDR3 reads CASSSQGQKLQYF. In nucleotides, the CDR3 is TGTGCCAGCAGCTCACAGGGTCAAAAACTGCAGTATTTT.

The chain joins TRBV6-4 to TRBJ2-7; D remains ambiguous. The germline CDR1 and CDR2 sequences are MRHNA and SNTAGT. Trimming took off 1 base at V and 3 bases at J, with 10 bases between the two ends. CDR3 size: 14 residues. The chain's CDR3 is CASSDWFYYYEQYF. The DNA for the CDR3 is TGTGCCAGCAGTGACTGGTTTTACTACTACGAGCAGTACTTC.

The CDR3: CAWSEPGQVYQETQYF. The CDR3 DNA is TGTGCCTGGAGTGAGCCGGGACAGGTTTACCAAGAGACCCAGTACTTC. This sequence joins TRBV30 and TRBJ2-5, with TRBD1 matching over 8 bases. With V trimmed by 1 base and J by 0 bases, 7 bases remained unmatched. The CDR3 runs 16 residues. Per germline, CDR1 GTSNPN and CDR2 SVGIG (reference sequence).

The gene calls are TRBV5-4 and TRBJ1-1; 9 positions match TRBD1. Germline assignment: CDR1 SGHNT and CDR2 YYREEE (reference sequence). The CDR3 covers 15 residues. The V segment lost 1 base and the J segment 1 base; nucleotides outside the gene matches: 2. This CDR3 reads CASSLRTGANTEAFF. CDR3 nucleotide sequence: TGTGCCAGCAGCTTGAGGACAGGGGCGAACACTGAAGCTTTCTTT.

The chain has TRBV21-1 and TRBJ2-7; TRBD1 is taken as the D call from the table, unchecked against the DNA. TRBV21-1 is given as a pseudogene. This CDR3 spans 14 amino acids. The CDR3, as DNA: TGTGCCAGCAGCAAACCGGGACACTCCTACGAGCAGTACTTC. Its protein product is CASSKPGHSYEQYF.

This chain uses TRBV11-3 with TRBJ2-1; 10 bases line up with TRBD2. The germline gives CDR1 SGHNT, CDR2 YENEEA. V dropped 1 base and J dropped 5; count of bases not matched to a gene: 11. CDR3 size: 18 residues. Here the CDR3 reads CASSLAGLADQINNEQFF. For the CDR3, the DNA is TGTGCCAGCAGCTTAGCTGGACTAGCGGACCAAATTAACAATGAGCAGTTCTTC.

V and J are TRBV5-1 and TRBJ1-5; TRBD1 agrees at 9 bases. J was trimmed by 6 bases and V by 1 base; bases with no gene match: 8. This CDR3 is 16 amino acids long. In germline, CDR1 is SGHRS, CDR2 YFSETQ. The CDR3 is CASSLSGQGDSQPQHF. The DNA of the CDR3 is TGCGCCAGCAGCTTGTCGGGACAGGGTGACAGTCAGCCCCAGCATTTT.

V gene TRBV19 combines with J gene TRBJ2-3, with 13 bases lining up with TRBD2. V was clipped by 4 bases and J by 5 bases; unmatched bases: 6. CDR1 and CDR2 from the germline V gene are LNHDA and SQIVND (reference sequence). This CDR3 is built from 16 residues. CDR3 loop: CASSKGLAGSEDTQYF. The CDR3 DNA reads as TGTGCCAGTAGTAAGGGACTAGCGGGAAGTGAAGATACGCAGTATTTT.